This entry concerns a single T cell receptor (beta chain). As yet, its antigen is unknown. This record comes from a study of T cells expressing NK-cell markers. TCR beta cDNA was generated via 5'RACE template switching incorporating UMIs. TCRdb reprocessed the 5' RACE reads, with one entry per CDR3 protein and no DNA. This table lists fewer than 300,000 distinct CDR3 sequences. Study-wide points: Expanded clones of NKG2C+ T cells had an unclear HCMV specificity.

CDR3 size: 15 residues. Germline CDR1 and CDR2: SEHNR and FQNEAQ (reference sequence). This chain joins TRBV7-9 and TRBJ2-7. Sequenced sample: blood T cells: a sorted CD56 or NKG2C T cell subset, CD4+ or CD8+ T cells, or bulk PBMC T cells (not recorded which). The TCR sequence derives from a woman between 18 and 69 years old in good health. This CDR3 is CASSLEGRSSYEQYF.